Following are 8 T cell receptor beta chains from one sample sequenced in a study of T-cell reconstitution after alpha-beta-depleted transplantation in children. Preparing the TCRbeta library involved the use of unique molecular identifiers. MiXCR, applied by TCRdb to the PCR reads, yields one record per CDR3 protein. The repertoire holds roughly 590,000 distinct CDR3 sequences, with about 15% as singletons. The source was PBMCs from the stem cell graft donor, collected from the stem cell graft. The receptors here all came from a human donor who donated a stem cell graft to a child with acute myeloid leukemia.

As regards this clonotype: This CDR3 is missing its conserved last phenylalanine or tryptophan, likely due to a read error. This sequence joins TRBV20-1 and TRBJ2-1; 10 bases match TRBD2. This CDR3 has 16 amino acids. Germline-derived CDR1 and CDR2 are DFQATT and SNEGSKA (reference sequence). J was trimmed by 6 bases and V by 2 bases; bases with no gene match: 10. The DNA of the CDR3 is TGCAGTGCTAGAAGAGCGGGGGGGCCTTTCGGCAATGAGCAGTTCTCC. This codes for CSARRAGGPFGNEQFS.

The chain combines TRBV27 with TRBJ1-6; D not resolved. The CDR3 loop spans 17 amino acids. Germline V gene lookup returns CDR1 MNHEY and CDR2 SMNVEV (reference sequence). V lost 4 bases to trimming and J lost 0 bases, with 13 bases between them. CDR3 protein: CASSSASTSSYNSPLHF. As DNA, the CDR3 is TGTGCCAGCAGTTCGGCCAGTACAAGCTCCTATAATTCACCCCTCCACTTT.

This clonotype was counted at least ten times. J is TRBJ2-1 and V is TRBV5-1; the D gene could be TRBD1 or TRBD2 (7 bases each). The CDR3 covers 15 residues. Trimming cost V 4 bases and J 7 bases, with 18 bases left between them. The germline V gene has CDR1 SGHRS and CDR2 YFSETQ. The CDR3 protein is CASSPGEGARNEQFF. CDR3 bases: TGCGCCAGCAGCCCAGGGGAGGGGGCGAGGAATGAGCAGTTCTTC. The entire variable domain, with the rest obtained from reference TRBV5-1 and TRBJ2-1, is as follows: KAGVTQTPRYLIKTRGQQVTLSCSPISGHRSVSWYQQTPGQGLQFLFEYFSETQRNKGNFPGRFSGRQFSNSRSEMNVSTLELGDSALYLCASSPGEGARNEQFFGPGTRLTVL.

This clonotype was seen more than once but under ten times. CDR3 protein: CASSLANLGSNQPQHF. CDR3 bases: TGTGCCAGCAGCTTAGCGAATCTAGGGAGCAATCAGCCCCAGCATTTT. The chain links TRBV7-8 to TRBJ1-5; D ambiguous. This CDR3 is 16 amino acids long. Germline V lookup: CDR1 SGHVS, CDR2 FQNEAQ. V lost 0 bases and J lost 1, with 10 bases in between. Variable domain in full (rest from reference TRBV7-8 and TRBJ1-5): GAGVSQSPRYKVAKRGQDVALRCDPISGHVSLFWYQQALGQGPEFLTYFQNEAQLDKSGLPSDRFFAERPEGSVSTLKIQRTQQEDSAVYLCASSLANLGSNQPQHFGDGTRLSIL.

This clonotype has only a few counts. The chain couples TRBV20-1 to TRBJ1-1, with D possibly TRBD1 on 6 matching bases. The germline gives CDR1 DFQATT, CDR2 SNEGSKA (reference sequence). The CDR3 loop spans 13 amino acids. Trimming shortened V by 6 bases and J by 3 bases, and 14 bases separated the two germline ends. CDR3 DNA sequence: TGCAGTGCAGAAGCCCACAGGGACACTGAAGCTTTCTTT. Translated: CSAEAHRDTEAFF.

At least ten counts were recorded for this clonotype. V is TRBV5-1 and J is TRBJ2-1, with D possibly being TRBD1 or TRBD2 (5 bases each). V lost 1 base to trimming and J lost 7 bases, with 18 bases between them. This CDR3 region has 16 residues. Germline loops: CDR1 SGHRS, CDR2 YFSETQ. The CDR3 nucleotides read TGCGCCAGCAGCTTGACCACCGGGGCGCCGGGGAATGAGCAGTTCTTC. This sequence encodes CASSLTTGAPGNEQFF.

A few counts support this clonotype. This chain connects TRBV5-5 to TRBJ1-1, with TRBD1 matching 9 bases. Germline V CDR1 and CDR2: SGHKS, YYEKEE (reference sequence). With 4 bases clipped from V and 1 base from J, the junction kept 5 bases outside the gene matches. The CDR3 runs to 15 residues. The CDR3, as DNA: TGTGCCAGCAGCCCGGGGACAGGGACGAACACTGAAGCTTTCTTT. Amino acids: CASSPGTGTNTEAFF.

The chain has TRBV7-2 and TRBJ1-1; the D gene is possibly TRBD1 (6 bases). Trimming cost V 5 bases and J 4 bases, with 14 bases left between them. CDR1 is SGHTA, CDR2 FQGNSA, per germline. The CDR3 has 14 residues. The CDR3: CASSRQGGSTEAFF. As DNA, the CDR3 is TGTGCCAGCAGCCGGCAAGGGGGGAGCACTGAAGCTTTCTTT.